The 32 T cell receptor beta chains in this list originate from one sample, sequenced in a study of long-term antiretroviral therapy in people with HIV. Run at survey level, the immunoSEQ assay was version v3.0. Repertoires were generated with immunoSEQ multiplex PCR, while TCRdb's copy carries only in-frame clones and drops some. This table holds roughly 18,000 clones, around four fifths found once. The material sequenced was unsorted PBMCs, taken at the start of antiretroviral therapy, before treatment. These receptors came from a woman in her thirties or forties with HIV.

In its sample, this clone was seen a few times. V and J are TRBV9 and TRBJ1-5; TRBD1 matches at 7 bases. V shed 0 bases and J 7 bases; nucleotides not matched to a gene: 10. Germline V gene lookup returns CDR1 SGDLS and CDR2 YYNGEE. The CDR3 has 16 residues. The CDR3 DNA is TGTGCCAGCAGCGTAGATTCGAGGGGGCCGGGGCAGCCCCAGCATTTT. It specifies CASSVDSRGPGQPQHF. Filled out from reference TRBV9 and TRBJ1-5, the complete variable domain reads DSGVTQTPKHLITATGQRVTLRCSPRSGDLSVYWYQQSLDQGLQFLIQYYNGEERAKGNILERFSAQQFPDLHSELNLSSLELGDSALYFCASSVDSRGPGQPQHFGDGTRLSIL.

The chain carries TRBV4-1 and TRBJ2-3, with 12 bases matching TRBD2. The CDR3 runs 17 residues. Germline V gene lookup returns CDR1 MGHRA and CDR2 YSYEKL. V trimming: 2 bases; J trimming: 1 base; junction bases outside the gene matches: 4. CDR3 sequence reads: CASSQPTSGGRTDTQYF. CDR3 coding DNA: TGCGCCAGCAGCCAACCGACTAGCGGGGGCCGCACAGATACGCAGTATTTT.

This clone was observed a single time. This chain connects TRBV14 to TRBJ2-7; D call uncertain. The germline gives CDR1 SGHDN, CDR2 FVKESK. V lost 1 base to trimming and J lost 6 bases, with 16 bases between them. The CDR3 contains 15 residues. Here the CDR3 reads CASSQGPVRSGEQYF. CDR3 DNA: TGTGCCAGCAGCCAAGGGCCAGTTCGTTCCGGCGAGCAGTACTTC.

This clone showed up just a few times. The rearrangement joins TRBV30 to TRBJ1-6; the match to TRBD1 covers 7 bases. CDR1 and CDR2 (germline): GTSNPN, SVGIG (reference sequence). The CDR3 consists of 15 residues. V shed 5 bases and J 9 bases; nucleotides not matched to a gene: 13. The DNA for the CDR3 is TGTGCCTGGGGTCTGGGACAGTCTGGTGGTTCACCCCTCCACTTT. This gives the protein CAWGLGQSGGSPLHF.

This sequence joins TRBV28 and TRBJ1-6, with D hard to call. Germline lookup yields CDR1 MDHEN and CDR2 SYDVKM. Trimming left V 6 bases short and J 0 bases short, with 12 bases between. The CDR3 covers 16 residues. The DNA of the CDR3 is TGTGCCAGCAGACATGACGGGAGCTCCTATAATTCACCCCTCCACTTT. It translates to CASRHDGSSYNSPLHF.

This clone is medium-sized. The CDR3 spells CASSLDGATYEQYF. In DNA, the CDR3 is TGTGCCAGCAGCTTGGATGGAGCGACCTACGAGCAGTACTTC. The chain links TRBV5-4 to TRBJ2-7, with D uncertain. The germline V and J ends were trimmed by 0 bases and 2 bases, with 9 bases remaining between them. The germline CDR1 and CDR2 sequences are SGHNT and YYREEE (reference sequence). The CDR3 has 14 amino acids.

The V and J genes are TRBV28 and TRBJ1-2, with D tentatively TRBD1 (5 bases). V was cut by 6 bases and J by 2 bases, with 10 bases left in between. The CDR3 is 13 residues long. CDR1 and CDR2 from the germline V gene are MDHEN and SYDVKM. This chain's CDR3 is CASSNGGNYGYTF. The CDR3 nucleotides are TGTGCCAGCAGCAACGGGGGGAACTATGGCTACACCTTC.

This clone has only one observation. The chain couples TRBV5-3 to TRBJ2-7; TRBD2 is a possible D gene (7 bases). TRBV5-3 is recorded as an ORF, its role being uncertain. V was pared by 4 bases and J by 9 bases, with 14 bases between. CDR3 length: 12 residues. The DNA of the CDR3 is TGTGCCAGAAGCCGCGGGGGCCCGGGGCAGTACTTC. This gives the protein CARSRGGPGQYF.

The V and J genes are TRBV14 and TRBJ2-1, with TRBD2 as a possible D gene (5 bases). This CDR3 is 16 amino acids long. CDR1 SGHDN and CDR2 FVKESK come from the germline V gene. V gave up 0 bases and J gave up 0 bases, with 9 bases separating them. CDR3 DNA sequence: TGTGCCAGCAGCCAAGATCCCGGGGACTCCTACAATGAGCAGTTCTTC. Translated, it gives CASSQDPGDSYNEQFF. Variable domain in full (rest from reference TRBV14 and TRBJ2-1): EAGVTQFPSHSVIEKGQTVTLRCDPISGHDNLYWYRRVMGKEIKFLLHFVKESKQDESGMPNNRFLAERTGGTYSTLKVQPAELEDSGVYFCASSQDPGDSYNEQFFGPGTRLTVL.

This sequence joins TRBV21-1 and TRBJ1-3; the table calls TRBD1, which could not be checked here. TRBV21-1 is designated a pseudogene. The CDR3 runs to 14 residues. CDR3 sequence reads: CASRKDRGENTIYF. The CDR3 region has the DNA TGTGCCAGCAGGAAGGACAGGGGAGAGAACACCATATATTTT.

By its share, this clone is large (0.1 to 1%). At the DNA level, this CDR3 is encoded by other sequences in the same sample as well. The chain links TRBV7-8 to TRBJ1-1; the match to TRBD1 covers 9 bases. The CDR3 sequence is 14 residues long. Germline CDR1 SGHVS, CDR2 FQNEAQ. V gave up 5 bases and J gave up 3 bases; unmatched junction bases: 4. The CDR3 protein is CASSPRTGDTEAFF. CDR3 bases: TGTGCCAGCAGCCCGAGGACAGGGGACACTGAAGCTTTCTTT.

The chain is built from TRBV5-4 and TRBJ1-2; D gene unclear. Germline V gene data show CDR1 as SGHNT and CDR2 as YYREEE (reference sequence). There are 15 residues in the CDR3. Trimming pared 4 bases from V and 8 bases from J, leaving 21 bases between. The CDR3 bases are TGTGCCAGCAGCAAGGCGGACGGCGGTACTCGAGGCTACACCTTC. Amino acid sequence: CASSKADGGTRGYTF.

DNA of the CDR3: TGTGCCAGCAGGAGCGAACTGAACACTGAAGCTTTCTTT. It specifies CASRSELNTEAFF. This sequence joins TRBV13 and TRBJ1-1, with D unclear. V dropped 6 bases and J dropped 0 bases, with 8 bases sitting between them. CDR3 size: 13 residues. CDR1 is PRHDT and CDR2 is FYEKMQ in the germline V gene (reference sequence).

The chain carries TRBV6-5 and TRBJ1-3; maybe TRBD1 (6 bases). Deletions cut 0 bases from V and 4 bases from J, with 13 bases between. The CDR3 consists of 16 residues. Germline V gene sequence: CDR1 MNHEY, CDR2 SVGAGI. DNA of the CDR3: TGTGCCAGCAGTTACTCGACTTCAGGGGTCGGAAACACCATATATTTT. Protein: CASSYSTSGVGNTIYF.

This chain uses TRBV5-8 with TRBJ1-2; D is perhaps TRBD1 (6 bases). Germline lookup yields CDR1 SGHTS and CDR2 YDEGEE. Trimming stripped 3 bases from V and 7 bases from J, with 10 bases between. CDR3 size: 12 residues. The CDR3 sequence is CASSYRVGGYTF. In DNA form, the CDR3 reads TGTGCCAGCAGCTACAGGGTTGGTGGCTACACCTTC.

This clone was counted a few times. V is TRBV11-2 and J is TRBJ2-3; D gene ambiguous. The CDR3 is 12 residues long. Germline-derived CDR1 and CDR2 are SGHAT and FQNNGV. Trimming pared 5 bases from V and 5 bases from J, leaving 8 bases between. The CDR3 DNA reads as TGTGCCAGCAGCGTGACCCGAGATACGCAGTATTTT. Translating gives CASSVTRDTQYF.

The gene calls are TRBV7-6 and TRBJ2-3; unclear D gene. The V gene's germline CDR1 is SGHVS and CDR2 FNYEAQ. This CDR3 contains 11 residues. V was clipped by 8 bases and J by 2 bases, with 5 bases between them. The CDR3 reads CASQSTDTQYF. The DNA of the CDR3 is TGTGCCAGCCAATCCACAGATACGCAGTATTTT.

The J gene is TRBJ2-1, the V gene TRBV7-2; D may be TRBD1 (7 bases). CDR1 is SGHTA, CDR2 FQGNSA, per germline. V was cut by 1 base and J by 6 bases, with 16 bases left in between. The CDR3 runs to 16 residues. CDR3 bases: TGTGCCAGCAGCTTAGGGAGGAGGGCAGGGGGCAATGAGCAGTTCTTC. Translation: CASSLGRRAGGNEQFF.

The chain joins TRBV5-1 to TRBJ2-7; 12 bases align to TRBD1. Germline V gene data show CDR1 as SGHRS and CDR2 as YFSETQ. The CDR3 is made up of 14 amino acids. J lost 5 bases, V lost 4 bases, and 4 bases had no gene match. The CDR3 DNA sequence: TGCGCCAGCAGCCCGGGACAGGGGGCGGACGAGCAGTACTTC. The encoded protein is CASSPGQGADEQYF.

The CDR3 loop is CASSQGRDGNQPQHF. In nucleotides, the CDR3 is TGCGCCAGCAGCCAAGGTCGGGATGGCAATCAGCCCCAGCATTTT. The rearrangement uses TRBV4-1 and TRBJ1-5, with D hard to call. Trimming took off 1 base at V and 2 bases at J, with 9 bases between the two ends. The CDR3 consists of 15 residues. The V gene's germline CDR1 is MGHRA and CDR2 YSYEKL.

This clone appeared once. The chain joins TRBV29-1 to TRBJ1-1; D is unresolved. The germline V gene encodes CDR1 SQVTM and CDR2 ANQGSEA. The CDR3 loop spans 14 amino acids. V was shortened by 0 bases and J by 3 bases, with 11 bases between the two germline ends. The CDR3 bases are TGCAGCGTTGAAGATGGTGGCATAGACACTGAAGCTTTCTTT. Its translation: CSVEDGGIDTEAFF. The entire variable domain, with the rest obtained from reference TRBV29-1 and TRBJ1-1, is as follows: SAVISQKPSRDICQRGTSLTIQCQVDSQVTMMFWYRQQPGQSLTLIATANQGSEATYESGFVIDKFPISRPNLTFSTLTVSNMSPEDSSIYLCSVEDGGIDTEAFFGQGTRLTVV.

The J gene is TRBJ2-3, the V gene TRBV29-1; TRBD1 is a possible D gene (6 bases). The V gene lost 7 bases and the J gene lost 4 bases, with 18 bases spanning the gap. Germline V gene data show CDR1 as SQVTM and CDR2 as ANQGSEA. The CDR3 totals 14 residues. In DNA form, the CDR3 reads TGCAGCGCCACTGGACAGTTTGCCCCAGATACGCAGTATTTT. Translating it yields CSATGQFAPDTQYF.

A single count supports this clone. The genes are TRBV2 and TRBJ1-6; D not certain. Trimming shortened V by 5 bases and J by 10 bases, and 15 bases separated the two germline ends. In germline, CDR1 is SNHLY, CDR2 FYNNEI. This CDR3 has 14 residues. CDR3 sequence: CASSLRREASPLHF. As DNA, the CDR3 is TGTGCCAGCAGTTTGAGGAGAGAGGCGTCACCCCTCCACTTT.

The J gene is TRBJ1-2, the V gene TRBV6-6, with TRBD1 identical over 8 bases. The CDR3 has 14 amino acids. Germline loops: CDR1 MNHNY, CDR2 SVGAGI (reference sequence). Germline trimming cut 8 bases from V and 5 bases from J; bases unmatched to any gene: 10. DNA for the CDR3: TGTGCCAGCCATGACAGGGGAGTACGATATGGCTACACCTTC. It specifies CASHDRGVRYGYTF.

This sequence joins TRBV5-4 and TRBJ2-5, with TRBD2 identical over 8 bases. The V and J ends lost 4 bases and 4 bases, in that order; junction bases with no gene match: 12. CDR1 is SGHNT, CDR2 YYREEE, per germline (reference sequence). This CDR3 has 16 residues. The CDR3 here is CASSKGLDDSGETQYF. The CDR3 nucleotides read TGTGCCAGCAGCAAGGGACTAGATGATTCCGGAGAGACCCAGTACTTC.

The genes are TRBV4-1 and TRBJ2-7; possibly TRBD1 for D (6 bases). Germline V gives CDR1 MGHRA, CDR2 YSYEKL. The CDR3 totals 17 residues. With 2 bases removed from V and 0 bases from J, the gap between germline ends came to 17 bases. CDR3 in amino acids: CASSQPPGHRSSYEQYF. The CDR3 DNA sequence: TGCGCCAGCAGCCAACCACCGGGACACAGGAGCTCCTACGAGCAGTACTTC.

Regarding this clone: The junction differs from germline at one of its ends, possibly a read error. The sample has other DNA sequences that encode this CDR3 too. The chain uses TRBV6-6 and TRBJ1-1, with TRBD1 as a possible D gene (6 bases). Germline V CDR1 and CDR2: MNHNY, SVGAGI (reference sequence). The CDR3 covers 15 residues. The DNA of the CDR3 is TGCGCCAGCAGTCCGAATACAGGGATGAACACTGAAGCTTTCTTT. This translates into CASSPNTGMNTEAFF.

The genes are TRBV6-5 and TRBJ2-3; 9 bases line up with TRBD2. The CDR3 has 14 amino acids. With V trimmed by 6 bases and J by 0 bases, 1 base remained unmatched. Germline CDR1 MNHEY, CDR2 SVGAGI. CDR3 sequence: CASRLAGSTDTQYF. CDR3 bases: TGTGCCAGCAGGCTAGCGGGGAGCACAGATACGCAGTATTTT.

The V call is TRBV5-1, the J call TRBJ2-3; 10 bases agree with TRBD2. The CDR3 is 15 residues long. Trimming at V came to 5 bases and at J to 3 bases, leaving 6 bases not matched to a gene. Germline V lookup: CDR1 SGHRS, CDR2 YFSETQ. The CDR3 DNA follows: TGCGCCAGCAGTCTTAATAGCGGGGGGACAGATACGCAGTATTTT. This codes for CASSLNSGGTDTQYF.

The count of this clone is one. The chain is built from TRBV4-2 and TRBJ2-7; perhaps D is TRBD1 or TRBD2 (5 bases each). The CDR3 runs to 15 residues. The V gene's germline CDR1 is LGHNA and CDR2 YNFKEQ. Between the trimmed V and J ends, which lost 1 base and 0 bases, there was a span of 10 bases. CDR3: CASSQAGTVSYEQYF. The DNA of the CDR3 is TGTGCCAGCAGCCAAGCCGGGACGGTCTCCTACGAGCAGTACTTC.

J is TRBJ1-6 and V is TRBV5-8; no reliable D call. The CDR3 extends over 15 amino acids. Trimming left V 7 bases short and J 8 bases short, with 19 bases between. Germline CDR1 reads SGHTS; CDR2 reads YDEGEE. The CDR3 loop reads CASGSLSEWDSPLHF. CDR3 sequence (DNA): TGTGCCAGCGGTTCCCTTTCAGAGTGGGATTCACCCCTCCACTTT. The variable domain in full, with the rest retrieved from reference TRBV5-8 and TRBJ1-6, is EAGVTQSPTHLIKTRGQQATLRCSPISGHTSVYWYQQALGLGLQFLLWYDEGEERNRGNFPPRFSGRQFPNYSSELNVNALELEDSALYLCASGSLSEWDSPLHFGNGTRLTVT.

The chain employs TRBV6-6 and TRBJ1-2; TRBD1 might be the D (6 bases). Trimming pared 2 bases from V and 7 bases from J, leaving 14 bases between. There are 14 residues in the CDR3. The germline gives CDR1 MNHNY, CDR2 SVGAGI (reference sequence). CDR3 in amino acids: CASSYGTRSSGYTF. The CDR3 nucleotides read TGTGCCAGCAGTTACGGGACACGATCGAGTGGCTACACCTTC.